The 9 T cell receptor beta chains below come from one sample, sequenced in a study of T cell changes during pregnancy in multiple sclerosis. The protocol was immunoSEQ multiplex PCR, while the TCRdb copy is restricted to in-frame clones and leaves out a portion. The sample holds almost 40,000 clones, about 90% seen once. This sample comprised CD4+ T cells from peripheral blood mononuclear cells, obtained in the third trimester of pregnancy. These receptors all stem from a female donor in good health, enrolled as a control in a pregnancy study.

In DNA, the CDR3 is TGTGCCAGCAGAGCCGGGACAATGAGCAATCAGCCCCAGCATTTT. Amino acid sequence: CASRAGTMSNQPQHF. The chain joins TRBV6-5 to TRBJ1-5; a possible D gene is TRBD1 (6 bases). V shed 6 bases and J shed 1 base, with 13 bases lying between them. The germline CDR1 and CDR2 sequences are MNHEY and SVGAGI. The CDR3 has 15 amino acids.

The chain couples TRBV4-2 to TRBJ2-6; no definite D call. This CDR3 is built from 18 residues. V shed 0 bases and J shed 2 bases, with 14 bases lying between them. The germline V gene encodes CDR1 LGHNA and CDR2 YNFKEQ. The CDR3 sequence: CASSQDGDRVPGANVLTF. The CDR3 DNA is TGTGCCAGCAGCCAAGACGGAGATAGAGTGCCTGGGGCCAACGTCCTGACTTTC.

This clone appeared a single time. V and J are TRBV5-1 and TRBJ2-2, with a tentative D call TRBD2 (5 bases). Trimming removed 4 bases from V and 7 bases from J, with 8 bases in between. Germline CDR1 reads SGHRS; CDR2 reads YFSETQ. The CDR3 length is 12 residues. The CDR3 DNA is TGCGCCAGCAGCCGCCGGGACGGGGAGCTGTTTTTT. Its protein product is CASSRRDGELFF.

This chain joins TRBV7-2 and TRBJ2-7, with D maybe TRBD2 (6 bases). The V and J ends lost 5 bases and 3 bases respectively, with 17 bases between them. Germline CDR1 is SGHTA and CDR2 is FQGNSA. The CDR3 contains 15 residues. In DNA form, the CDR3 reads TGTGCCAGCAGCCAGGACTATTTTGAAAGCTACGAGCAGTACTTC. It specifies CASSQDYFESYEQYF. Full variable domain (rest looked up from reference TRBV7-2 and TRBJ2-7): GAGVSQSPSNKVTEKGKDVELRCDPISGHTALYWYRQSLGQGLEFLIYFQGNSAPDKSGLPSDRFSAERTGGSVSTLTIQRTQQEDSAVYLCASSQDYFESYEQYFGPGTRLTVT.

The chain links TRBV5-8 to TRBJ1-5, with D hard to call. The CDR3 runs to 15 residues. Looked up from germline, CDR1 is SGHTS and CDR2 is YDEGEE. Trimming left V 0 bases short and J 2 bases short, with 9 bases between. The chain's CDR3 is CASSLVGPGNQPQHF. The CDR3 nucleotides are TGTGCCAGCAGCTTGGTTGGGCCAGGCAATCAGCCCCAGCATTTT. The variable domain in full, with the rest retrieved from reference TRBV5-8 and TRBJ1-5, is EAGVTQSPTHLIKTRGQQATLRCSPISGHTSVYWYQQALGLGLQFLLWYDEGEERNRGNFPPRFSGRQFPNYSSELNVNALELEDSALYLCASSLVGPGNQPQHFGDGTRLSIL.

In its sample, this clone was seen once. This chain links TRBV19 with TRBJ1-2, with 10 bases matching TRBD1. CDR3 size: 15 residues. V was pared by 3 bases and J by 3 bases, with 4 bases of the junction left unmatched. The germline gives CDR1 LNHDA, CDR2 SQIVND (reference sequence). The DNA for the CDR3 is TGTGCCAGTAGTATTTCGACAGGGGGCCACTATGGCTACACCTTC. It is translated as CASSISTGGHYGYTF.

The V call is TRBV11-2, the J call TRBJ1-2; a weak D match, TRBD1 (5 bases). This CDR3 has 14 residues. Trimming shortened V by 1 base and J by 4 bases, and 10 bases separated the two germline ends. Germline V gene lookup returns CDR1 SGHAT and CDR2 FQNNGV. The CDR3 region has the DNA TGTGCCAGCAGCTTAGGACAGAGGAGCTATGGCTACACCTTC. Translation: CASSLGQRSYGYTF.

V usage is TRBV7-2 and J usage is TRBJ2-2, with D tentatively TRBD2 (6 bases). CDR3 size: 16 residues. Germline V CDR1 and CDR2: SGHTA, FQGNSA. Trimming left V 4 bases short and J 2 bases short, with 14 bases between. The CDR3 loop reads CASSSRGVSNTGELFF. The CDR3 nucleotides are TGTGCCAGCAGCTCGCGGGGCGTAAGCAACACCGGGGAGCTGTTTTTT.

The V and J genes are TRBV5-1 and TRBJ2-1; unclear D gene. The CDR3 has 19 amino acids. CDR1 is SGHRS and CDR2 is YFSETQ in the germline V gene. V was pared by 0 bases and J by 1 base, with 20 bases between. The CDR3 spells CASSLVGGKLKLSYNEQFF. CDR3 in DNA: TGCGCCAGCAGCTTGGTTGGCGGTAAACTTAAACTATCCTACAATGAGCAGTTCTTC.